This note documents a single T cell receptor (beta chain) sequence. Per the authors' pipeline: Estimation of nucleated cell counts was performed using reference gene primer amplification. Here immunoSEQ multiplex PCR was the method, and the copy in TCRdb shows in-frame clones only, minus some. The V and J calls and clone size come from that table; D and trimming were worked out from the DNA. The sample consists of about 63,000 clones, 75% to 80% of them appearing once. The sample is drawn from a study of blood T cell repertoires in COVID-19. Study-level background: Whether acute or convalescent, the COVID-19 samples came from the United States, Italy and Spain. T cells, B-cell-depleted T cells, or PBMCs provided the cDNA or gDNA that served as material.

V lost 1 base, J lost 5 bases, and 17 bases lay in between. CDR3 size: 17 residues. CDR1 MDHEN and CDR2 SYDVKM come from the germline V gene. The sequenced material came from peripheral blood. V and J are TRBV28 and TRBJ2-2, with TRBD2 as a possible D gene (6 bases). This clonotype was sampled from a woman older than 75 with acute or convalescent COVID-19. The CDR3 region is CASSLSGLAKMTGELFF. The CDR3 nucleotides are TGTGCCAGCAGTTTATCGGGGCTAGCGAAGATGACCGGGGAGCTGTTTTTT.